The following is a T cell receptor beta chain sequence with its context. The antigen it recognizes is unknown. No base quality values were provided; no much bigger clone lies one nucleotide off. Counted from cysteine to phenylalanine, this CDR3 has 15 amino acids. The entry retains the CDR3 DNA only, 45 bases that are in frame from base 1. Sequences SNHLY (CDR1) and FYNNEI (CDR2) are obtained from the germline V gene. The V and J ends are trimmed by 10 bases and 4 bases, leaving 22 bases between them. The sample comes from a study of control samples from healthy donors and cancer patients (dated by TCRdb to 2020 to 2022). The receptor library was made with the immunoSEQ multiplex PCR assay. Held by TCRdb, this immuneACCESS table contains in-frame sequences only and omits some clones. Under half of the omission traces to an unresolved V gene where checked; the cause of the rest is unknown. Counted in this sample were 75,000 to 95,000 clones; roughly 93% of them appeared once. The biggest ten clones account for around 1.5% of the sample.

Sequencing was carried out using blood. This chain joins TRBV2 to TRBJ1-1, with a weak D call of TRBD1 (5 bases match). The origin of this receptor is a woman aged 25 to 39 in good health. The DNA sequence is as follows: TGTGCCATCTTCCGGGGCTTCAGGGAGAGCACTGAAGCTTTCTTT. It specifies CAIFRGFRESTEAFF. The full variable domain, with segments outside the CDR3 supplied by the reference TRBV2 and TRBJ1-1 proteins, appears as EPEVTQTPSHQVTQMGQEVILRCVPISNHLYFYWYRQILGQKVEFLVSFYNNEISEKSEIFDDQFSVERPDGSNFTLKIRSTKLEDSAMYFCAIFRGFRESTEAFFGQGTRLTVV.